A single sample is the source of the 13 T cell receptor beta chains below, sequenced in a study of blood T cell repertoires in COVID-19. Produced via immunoSEQ multiplex PCR; TCRdb's table is partial and in-frame only. The sample has fewer than 35,000 clones, 89% seen once. The sequenced sample was peripheral blood. The receptor source for this set is a man aged 80 or over with acute or convalescent COVID-19.

The chain is built from TRBV5-1 and TRBJ2-5; 9 positions agree with TRBD2. The V and J ends lost 5 bases and 4 bases, in that order; junction bases with no gene match: 3. Germline V lookup: CDR1 SGHRS, CDR2 YFSETQ. This CDR3 comprises 13 residues. CDR3 sequence reads: CASSSAGGETQYF. CDR3 in DNA: TGCGCCAGCAGTTCAGCGGGAGGAGAGACCCAGTACTTC.

Comments on this clone: A read error may account for a junction end that differs from germline. The rearrangement links TRBV18 to TRBJ2-5, with D perhaps matching TRBD2 (6 bases). The germline gives CDR1 KGHSH, CDR2 LQKENI. This CDR3 is 12 amino acids long. The CDR3 region is CASSPTGDPMNF. The CDR3 DNA is TGTGCCAGCTCACCTACGGGAGACCCCATGAACTTC.

The chain is built from TRBV3-1 (or the pseudogene TRBV3-2) and TRBJ2-5, with TRBD2 matching 14 bases. The germline V gene encodes CDR1 LGHDT and CDR2 YNNKEL (reference sequence). The CDR3 totals 21 residues. V lost 3 bases to trimming and J lost 5 bases; unmatched junction nucleotides: 20. Written as DNA, the CDR3 is TGTGCCAGCAGCCACTTAAAAGATTTCTTTCCGGGACTAGCGGGAGTGGAGACCCAGTACTTC. Translating gives CASSHLKDFFPGLAGVETQYF.

The chain employs TRBV5-6 and TRBJ2-5; tentative D call: TRBD1 (6 bases). This CDR3 is built from 16 residues. With 0 bases removed from V and 0 bases from J, the gap between germline ends came to 12 bases. The V gene's germline CDR1 is SGHDT and CDR2 YYEEEE. The CDR3 is CASSLERGNHQETQYF. Written as DNA, the CDR3 is TGTGCCAGCAGCTTGGAGAGGGGGAATCACCAAGAGACCCAGTACTTC.

The rearrangement links TRBV5-1 to TRBJ2-7; D is perhaps TRBD2 (5 bases). In germline, CDR1 is SGHRS, CDR2 YFSETQ. V lost 1 base to trimming and J lost 0 bases, with 14 bases between them. The CDR3 is made up of 16 amino acids. CDR3 region: CASSLSWTSSSYEQYF. The CDR3 bases are TGCGCCAGCAGCTTGTCATGGACTTCCAGCTCCTACGAGCAGTACTTC.

This clone showed up just once. Written as DNA, the CDR3 is TGTGCCAGCAGCGTGAGACTAGCGGGAGAACGACTCGAGCAGTACTTC. Protein: CASSVRLAGERLEQYF. V is TRBV7-2 and J is TRBJ2-7; 12 nucleotides agree with TRBD2. V shed 5 bases and J 6 bases; nucleotides not matched to a gene: 11. Per germline, CDR1 SGHTA and CDR2 FQGNSA. The CDR3 has 16 residues.

The V call is TRBV4-1, the J call TRBJ1-2, with 9 nucleotides matching TRBD1. CDR1 MGHRA and CDR2 YSYEKL come from the germline V gene. V trimming: 3 bases; J trimming: 4 bases; junction bases outside the gene matches: 12. The CDR3 has 17 amino acids. The CDR3 DNA reads as TGCGCCAGCAGCCATGAAGGGGACAGGGCAGGTATCTATGGCTACACCTTC. It is translated as CASSHEGDRAGIYGYTF.

The chain has TRBV3-1 (or the pseudogene TRBV3-2) and TRBJ2-5; D remains ambiguous. Germline V CDR1 and CDR2: LGHDT, YNNKEL (reference sequence). The V end was cut by 4 bases, the J end by 6 bases, with 12 bases between. The CDR3 spans 13 residues. In DNA form, the CDR3 reads TGTGCCAGCAGCCTCTCCAATGGCAAGACCCAGTACTTC. Translation: CASSLSNGKTQYF.

This chain connects TRBV5-1 to TRBJ1-1, with D possibly being TRBD1 (6 bases). Germline CDR1 and CDR2: SGHRS and YFSETQ. The CDR3 is 15 amino acids. V lost 4 bases and J 6 bases, leaving 19 bases between the germline ends. The CDR3 spells CASSQGIDAFSEAFF. CDR3 bases: TGCGCCAGCAGCCAGGGGATCGACGCGTTCTCTGAAGCTTTCTTT.

The V call is TRBV6-5, the J call TRBJ2-7, with 7 bases matching TRBD2. Unmatched junction bases numbered 12, after V lost 6 bases and J lost 7 bases. The V gene's germline CDR1 is MNHEY and CDR2 SVGAGI. This CDR3 contains 14 residues. The CDR3 reads CASRKEGGRLEQYF. The CDR3 DNA follows: TGTGCCAGCAGGAAGGAGGGAGGGCGGTTGGAGCAGTACTTC.

The chain is built from TRBV19 and TRBJ2-1; 9 bases fit TRBD1. Germline trimming cut 3 bases from V and 9 bases from J; bases unmatched to any gene: 9. Germline CDR1 and CDR2: LNHDA and SQIVND (reference sequence). The CDR3 runs to 15 residues. CDR3 loop: CASSMRQGVYGEQFF. CDR3 DNA: TGTGCCAGTAGTATGCGACAGGGGGTCTATGGTGAGCAGTTCTTC.

This chain uses TRBV10-1 with TRBJ1-1; possibly TRBD1 for D (6 bases). With 9 bases removed from V and 6 bases from J, the gap between germline ends came to 17 bases. The CDR3 spans 13 residues. Germline CDR1 WNHNN, CDR2 SYGVQD (reference sequence). CDR3 protein: CASSGDLSSEAFF. For the CDR3, the DNA is TGCGCCAGTTCAGGGGATCTATCATCTGAAGCTTTCTTT.

The J gene is TRBJ2-1, the V gene TRBV19, with D possibly TRBD2 on 6 matching bases. The CDR3 covers 16 residues. CDR1 LNHDA and CDR2 SQIVND come from the germline V gene (reference sequence). V lost 7 bases and J lost 2, with 18 bases in between. CDR3 loop: CASKPGLSFAYNEQFF. The DNA of the CDR3 is TGTGCCAGTAAGCCGGGACTCTCGTTCGCCTACAATGAGCAGTTCTTC. The variable domain in full, completed from reference TRBV19 and TRBJ2-1, reads DGGITQSPKYLFRKEGQNVTLSCEQNLNHDAMYWYRQDPGQGLRLIYYSQIVNDFQKGDIAEGYSVSREKKESFPLTVTSAQKNPTAFYLCASKPGLSFAYNEQFFGPGTRLTVL.